This TCR beta chain was observed in a study of blood T cell repertoires in COVID-19. Across the whole study: Samples of COVID-19 (acute and convalescent) were obtained from the United States, Italy and Spain.

Clones were read by immunoSEQ multiplex PCR, and TCRdb kept only the in-frame ones, dropping some. The repertoire includes roughly 98,000 clones, around 81% of them detected once, and 10% to 15% sits in the top ten. V was clipped by 2 bases and J by 4 bases; unmatched bases: 7. Germline-derived CDR1 and CDR2 are SGDLS and YYNGEE. This CDR3 has 15 residues. Sequences were obtained from peripheral blood. This chain links TRBV9 with TRBJ1-2, with 8 bases identical to TRBD1. The sequence derives from a woman in her 70s with active or convalescent COVID-19. CDR3 nucleotides: TGTGCCAGCAGCGTCCCAGGGGGCACGGGCTATGGCTACACCTTC. Its translation is CASSVPGGTGYGYTF.